This paragraph covers one T cell receptor beta chain sequence. Which antigen it targets is not known. Per-base qualities were not stored, and no clone one base away is much larger. A distance of 13 bases separates the germline ends of V and J, which lose 0 bases and 6 bases respectively. There are 15 amino acids in the CDR3, from cysteine to phenylalanine inclusive. Only the CDR3 DNA is retained, 45 bases long and in frame from the first base. CDR1 and CDR2 are read off the germline V gene as SGHRS and YFSETQ. The donors were healthy, HIV-negative adults with no recently reported acute infections or vaccinations. Only Caucasian adults living in Nashville, Tennessee, USA were represented among the donors. Magnetic negative selection was used to enrich CD4+ T cells, after which naive cells were positively selected on CD45RA and the negative fraction became the memory subset. Blood was obtained by leukapheresis, after which PBMCs were separated by Ficoll-Histopaque density gradient centrifugation and cryopreserved in liquid nitrogen vapor phase. Analytical flow cytometry was used to check the purity and quantity of each magnetically sorted T cell population. Genomic DNA was isolated from every sorted fraction and measured by UV absorbance on a Nanodrop 2000c.

The sample is drawn from a study of shared clonotypes between healthy human individuals (TCRdb year 2020). Background for the entire study: Three men and a couple of women, aged 18 to 49 years, made up the cohort. To increase sequencing depth and limit assay-specific biases, TCR repertoire library preparation and sequencing were carried out by different laboratories using diverse techniques. The study deeply sequenced blood TCR repertoires of five healthy adults to estimate repertoire size and the extent of clonotype sharing between individuals. Per donor, three plates each were used for CD4 naive and CD4 memory, two for CD8 naive, and one for CD8 memory. Leukapheresis yielded between about 0.85 and 10 billion PBMCs per donor. Broad study findings and their caveats: Sharing across a few donors was observed for approximately 5% of naive CD4, 3.5% of naive CD8, 2% to 2.5% of memory CD4, and approximately 0.41% of memory CD8 clonotypes. Even with the large sequencing depth, rarefaction of the sorted-subset datasets indicated that sequencing was incomplete. Estimated clonotype richness was generally larger for naive than for memory subsets. Only blood was sampled, and tissue TCR repertoires likely differ from those in blood. The genetic and exposure-history diversity represented was limited by the small number of donors. Pairwise subsampling indicated that sequencing depth was expected to affect the degree of clonotype sharing among donors. Compared with non-shared clonotypes, clonotypes shared by all four sorted-subset donors had higher generation probabilities.

TCR CDR3 regions were amplified from genomic DNA by multiplex PCR using the deep immunoSEQ assay. Genomic DNA extracted from each cell subset was distributed evenly over all wells of several immunoSEQ 96-well plates, and each plate served as one replicate. Each replicate PCR for sorted subsets received approximately 220 ng genomic DNA, equal to tens of thousands of T cell genomes. Purified libraries were quantified with a Qubit 3.0 fluorometer, sized on a Bioanalyzer 2100, and re-quantified with the KAPA Library Quantification kit. Every immunoSEQ 96-well plate was sequenced on a dedicated single-read 150-cycle Illumina NextSeq 550 flow cell. The authors' analysis ran thus. The immunoSEQ output contained only junctional sequences without quality scores, so filtering could not match that applied to full-length reads. To assign V/J genes and CDR3, sequences were annotated against IMGT germline references using PyIR, a Python wrapper for IgBLAST v1.9. Any read was removed if the V/J assignment was weak (E-value above 1e-6), the CDR3 was missing, or the read contained stop codons, out-of-frame junctions, or ambiguous translated residues. V3J clonotypes were defined as sequences sharing the same inferred V gene, J gene, and CDR3 amino acid sequence. The percentage overlap between two repertoires was calculated by dividing the number of shared unique clonotypes by the size of the smaller repertoire. RTK rarefaction, the Chao1 estimator, and Recon v2.1 estimates of unobserved clonotypes were used to assess repertoire richness. Generation probabilities were computed with OLGA for all TCRbeta clonotypes obtained by the gDNA method from four donors. TCRdb holds this immuneACCESS table with in-frame rearrangements only. Some clones are missing; in checked studies, unresolved V genes explain under half, and the rest has no known cause. For V, J and clone size, that table is used; D and trimming come from the DNA. The sample table holds hundreds of thousands of clones, of which over 65% were seen once. The leading ten clones occupy less than 2% of the sample.

The chain uses TRBV5-1 and TRBJ1-5, with an unclear D gene assignment. Material for sequencing was memory CD4+ T cells sorted from blood. This specimen's cell subset or site label, interpreted: CD45RA-negative fraction. The sequence was obtained from a woman aged 25-40 years in good health. The CDR3 protein sequence reads: CASSLAGDYTQPQHF. DNA sequence: TGCGCCAGCAGCTTGGCCGGGGATTATACTCAGCCCCAGCATTTT.